This T cell receptor beta chain derives from a study of PD-1 blockade in mismatch repair-deficient tumors. Across the study: Enrolled 2013-2016, patients had progressing, pretreated mismatch repair-deficient cancers of more than ten types.

TCRdb's copy holds only in-frame clones and misses some; the assay was immunoSEQ multiplex PCR. The data hold 70,000 to 90,000 clones, with approximately 81% observed a single time. The CDR3 is 15 amino acids. In germline, CDR1 is LNHNV, CDR2 YYDKDF (reference sequence). The V gene lost 0 bases and the J gene lost 7 bases, with 13 bases spanning the gap. Mismatch repair deficiency was confirmed in all patients, by PCR or immunohistochemistry. Three pembrolizumab responders had their TCRs sequenced. This chain joins TRBV15 and TRBJ2-1; D possibly matches TRBD1 or TRBD2 (5 bases each). This clonotype was sampled from an adult with mismatch repair-deficient cancer. The source material was peripheral blood, sampled 44 weeks after starting pembrolizumab. The CDR3 nucleotides read TGTGCCACCAGCAGAGAAATTATATGGGGGAATGAGCAGTTCTTC. It codes for CATSREIIWGNEQFF. Supplemented by reference TRBV15 and TRBJ2-1, the full variable domain reads DAMVIQNPRYQVTQFGKPVTLSCSQTLNHNVMYWYQQKSSQAPKLLFHYYDKDFNNEADTPDNFQSRRPNTSFCFLDIRSPGLGDTAMYLCATSREIIWGNEQFFGPGTRLTVL.